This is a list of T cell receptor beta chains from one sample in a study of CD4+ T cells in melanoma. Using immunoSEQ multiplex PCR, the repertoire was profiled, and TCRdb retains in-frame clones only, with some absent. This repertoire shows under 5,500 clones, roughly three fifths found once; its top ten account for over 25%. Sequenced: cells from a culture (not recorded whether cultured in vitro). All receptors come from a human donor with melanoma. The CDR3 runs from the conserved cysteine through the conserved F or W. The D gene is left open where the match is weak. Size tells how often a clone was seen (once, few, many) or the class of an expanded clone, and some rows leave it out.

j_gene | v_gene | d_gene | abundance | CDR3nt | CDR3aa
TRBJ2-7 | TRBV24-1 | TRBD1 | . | TGTGCCACCAGTGATACCACAGGGGCTGCTCCCTACGAGCAGTACTTC | CATSDTTGAAPYEQYF
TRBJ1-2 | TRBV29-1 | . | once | TGCAGCGCCAGGGCTGACTCTAACTATGGCTACACCTTC | CSARADSNYGYTF
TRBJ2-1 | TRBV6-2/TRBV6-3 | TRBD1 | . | TGTGCCAGCAGCGGGACAGGGCAGAGCAATGAGCAGTTCTTC | CASSGTGQSNEQFF
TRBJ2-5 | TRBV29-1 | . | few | TGCAGCGTTCTAGCTTCTCAGGAGACCCAGTACTTC | CSVLASQETQYF
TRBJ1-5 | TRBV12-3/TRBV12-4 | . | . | TGTGCCAGCAGTCCCTCCTCGGACAGCACCCAGCATTTT | CASSPSSDSTQHF
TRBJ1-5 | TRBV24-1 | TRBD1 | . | TGTGCCACAGCTGGACAGGGCAGCAATCAGCCCCAGCATTTT | CATAGQGSNQPQHF
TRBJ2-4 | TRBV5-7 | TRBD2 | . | TGTGCCAGCAGCAATCGGGGGGTCGGGGCCAAAAACATTCAGTACTTC | CASSNRGVGAKNIQYF
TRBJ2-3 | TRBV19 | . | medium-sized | TGTGCCAGTAGTACTCTCGTCGGCAGGGAGGCAGATACGCAGTATTTT | CASSTLVGREADTQYF
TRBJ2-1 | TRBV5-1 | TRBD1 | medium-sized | TGCGCCAGCAGCTCGGGACAGGGGGCCTTAAATGAGCAGTTCTTC | CASSSGQGALNEQFF
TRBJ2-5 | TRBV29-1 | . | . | TGCAGCGTTGAAGGTAGCGGAGGGGGAGAGACCCAGTACTTC | CSVEGSGGGETQYF
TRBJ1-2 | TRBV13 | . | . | TGTGCCAGCAGCTTAGATACCACAGACCCTAACTATGGCTACACCTTC | CASSLDTTDPNYGYTF
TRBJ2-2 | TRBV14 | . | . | TGTGCCAGCACCTCATCGTGGGGCAGTGCCACCGGGGAGCTGTTTTTT | CASTSSWGSATGELFF
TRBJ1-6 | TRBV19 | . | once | TGTGCCAGTAGTGCCATGACTACGAGTCAATATAATTCACCCCTCCACTTT | CASSAMTTSQYNSPLHF
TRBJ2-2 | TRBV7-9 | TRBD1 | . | TGTGCCAGCAGCCGGACAGGGGTGCTCGCCGGGGAGCTGTTTTTT | CASSRTGVLAGELFF
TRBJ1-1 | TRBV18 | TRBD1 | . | TGTGCCAGCTCACCATTAGACAGGGCCTCGAACACTGAAGCTTTCTTT | CASSPLDRASNTEAFF
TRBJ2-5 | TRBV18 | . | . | TGTGCCAGCTCACCAGACACGTGGGAGACCCAGTACTTC | CASSPDTWETQYF
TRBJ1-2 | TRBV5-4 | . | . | TGTGCCAGCAGCCGGGCAGGGTTTTCCGCCAACTATGGCTACACCTTC | CASSRAGFSANYGYTF
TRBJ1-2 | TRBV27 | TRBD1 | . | TGTGCCAGCAGTTTATCGGACAGGGGAGGGTATGGCTACACCTTC | CASSLSDRGGYGYTF
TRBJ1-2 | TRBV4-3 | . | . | TGCGCCAGCAGCCTCGACAGAACCGCCAACTATGGCTACACCTTC | CASSLDRTANYGYTF
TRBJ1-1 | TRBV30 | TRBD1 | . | TGTGCCTGGAGGACAGGGGGTAAGACTGAAGCTTTCTTT | CAWRTGGKTEAFF
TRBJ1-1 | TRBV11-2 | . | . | TGTGCCAGCAGCTTAGAATACCAAGTGAACACTGAAGCTTTCTTT | CASSLEYQVNTEAFF
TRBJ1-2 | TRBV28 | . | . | TGTGCCAGCAGGACGGGTCTGGGCTATGGCTACACCTTC | CASRTGLGYGYTF
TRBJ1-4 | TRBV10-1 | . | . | TGCGCCAGCAGTGATGGAGCGGGTTTTGAAAAACTGTTTTTT | CASSDGAGFEKLFF
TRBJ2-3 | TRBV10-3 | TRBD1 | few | TGTGCCATCAAGGGGACAGGGGGCAGGCCAGATACGCAGTATTTT | CAIKGTGGRPDTQYF
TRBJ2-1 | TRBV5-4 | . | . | TGTGCCAGCAGCCATACTAGTAGCAATGAGCAGTTCTTC | CASSHTSSNEQFF
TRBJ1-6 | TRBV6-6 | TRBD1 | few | TGTGCCAGCACCGACCCAACAGGGGCTGATAATTCACCCCTCCACTTT | CASTDPTGADNSPLHF
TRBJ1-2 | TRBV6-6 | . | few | TGTGCCAGCAGTTACTCTCAGAATGCTAACTATGGCTACACCTTC | CASSYSQNANYGYTF
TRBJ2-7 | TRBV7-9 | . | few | TGTGCCAGCAGCTTAGACGTGACAGACTACGAGCAGTACTTC | CASSLDVTDYEQYF
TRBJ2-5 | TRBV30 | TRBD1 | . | TGTGCCTGGAGTGCCGGGACAGGAGAGACCCAGTACTTC | CAWSAGTGETQYF
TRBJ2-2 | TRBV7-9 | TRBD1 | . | TGTGCCAGCAGCTTATATAGGGGACAGTACACCGGGGAGCTGTTTTTT | CASSLYRGQYTGELFF
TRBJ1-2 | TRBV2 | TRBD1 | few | TGTGCCAGCAGTCCAGACCAGGACAGGGCCTATGGCTACACCTTC | CASSPDQDRAYGYTF
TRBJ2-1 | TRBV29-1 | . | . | TGCAGCGTTGATGGTGCGGGCCAGACCTACAATGAGCAGTTCTTC | CSVDGAGQTYNEQFF
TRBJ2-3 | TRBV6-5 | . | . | TGTGCCAGCAGGAACTTGAGGGAAGATACGCAGTATTTT | CASRNLREDTQYF
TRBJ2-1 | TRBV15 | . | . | TGTGCCACCAGCAGAACCCTCGGGGCCCTCTACAATGAGCAGTTCTTC | CATSRTLGALYNEQFF
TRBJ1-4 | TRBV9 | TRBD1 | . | TGTGCCAGCAGCAATACAGGGGCGCCGGGTGAAAAACTGTTTTTT | CASSNTGAPGEKLFF
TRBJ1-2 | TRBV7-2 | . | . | TGTGCCAGCAGTCAAACAGCTAACTATGGCTACACCTTC | CASSQTANYGYTF
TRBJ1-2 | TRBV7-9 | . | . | TGTGCCAGCAGCCACTTACAGGGTGAGGACTATGGCTACACCTTC | CASSHLQGEDYGYTF
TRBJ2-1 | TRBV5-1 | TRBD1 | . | TGCGCCAGCAGCTTGAGTGGCAGGGGGCTGATTTACAATGAGCAGTTCTTC | CASSLSGRGLIYNEQFF
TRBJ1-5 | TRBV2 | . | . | TGTGCCAGCAGGCGGGACCCCCCACAGCCCCAGCATTTT | CASRRDPPQPQHF
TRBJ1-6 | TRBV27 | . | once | TGTGCCAGCAGTTTACGGCAGGGAGTTTCACCCCTCCACTTT | CASSLRQGVSPLHF
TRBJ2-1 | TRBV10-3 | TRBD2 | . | TGTGCCATCAGTGATCTGCGGGGGGGCCGGAATACCTACAATGAGCAGTTCTTC | CAISDLRGGRNTYNEQFF